This T cell receptor beta chain was observed in a study of CD8+ T cells in alopecia areata. The J segment lost 4 bases and the V segment lost 7 bases, leaving 10 bases of the junction unmatched. CDR3 size: 16 residues. CDR1 is SEHNR, CDR2 FQNEAQ, per germline (reference sequence). This sample's treatment: oral pan-JAK inhibitor, 5-10 mg twice daily. Collected material from alopecia areata patients comprised lesional scalp punch biopsies and peripheral blood. This clone was counted a few times. RNA extraction and reverse transcription yielded cDNA as sequencing template. Produced via immunoSEQ multiplex PCR; TCRdb's table is partial and in-frame only. The table lists 110,000 to 150,000 clones, about 51% of them singletons.

The chain carries TRBV7-9 and TRBJ2-1; 10 positions agree with TRBD2. Specimen: CD8+ T cells sorted from blood, collected at week 4, from a patient treated with tofacitinib. This receptor was identified in a human donor with alopecia areata. The CDR3 nucleotides are TGTGCCAGCACCGCCCACACTAGCGGGGATTACAATGAGCAGTTCTTC. Encoded protein: CASTAHTSGDYNEQFF.